Listed below are T cell receptor beta chains from one sample, sequenced in a study of blood T cell repertoires in COVID-19. The method was immunoSEQ multiplex PCR; TCRdb's version includes in-frame clones alone and lacks a portion of them. The data contain approximately 120,000 clones, around 81% of them singletons. The specimen sequenced was peripheral blood. The receptors originated from a man aged 25-45 years with COVID-19, enrolled during active disease. Both conserved end residues are part of each CDR3. The D gene is left open where the match is weak. The listing skips clone size in some rows; elsewhere it reads once, few, many or a size class.

CDR3: CSAIDPLSGNIQYF
DNA: TGCAGTGCTATTGACCCGTTATCGGGAAACATTCAGTACTTC
V: TRBV20-1
D: NA
size: NA
length: 14
J: TRBJ2-4

CDR3: CASSKLRLDSYNEQFF
DNA: TGTGCCAGCAGCAAACTGAGGTTAGACTCCTACAATGAGCAGTTCTTC
V: TRBV21-1
D: NA
size: NA
length: 16
J: TRBJ2-1

CDR3: CASSLDVSHEQYF
DNA: TGTGCCAGCAGCTTAGATGTGAGTCACGAGCAGTACTTC
V: TRBV7-9
D: NA
size: NA
length: 13
J: TRBJ2-7

CDR3: CAWTTKGVFTEAFF
DNA: TGTGCCTGGACTACGAAAGGGGTCTTCACTGAAGCTTTCTTT
V: TRBV30
D: NA
size: NA
length: 14
J: TRBJ1-1

CDR3: CASSQVPQGSYEQYF
DNA: TGTGCCAGCAGCCAAGTTCCACAGGGCTCCTACGAGCAGTACTTC
V: TRBV3-1/TRBV3-2
D: NA
size: once
length: 15
J: TRBJ2-7

CDR3: CASSEIHIMSDTQYF
DNA: TGTGCCAGCAGTGAGATACATATCATGTCCGATACGCAGTATTTT
V: TRBV6-1
D: NA
size: NA
length: 15
J: TRBJ2-3

CDR3: CAWATLAALFF
DNA: TGTGCCTGGGCCACCCTAGCGGCGCTGTTCTTC
V: TRBV30
D: TRBD2
size: few
length: 11
J: TRBJ2-1

CDR3: CASSLSTGQGASEQFF
DNA: TGCGCCAGCAGCCTATCGACGGGACAGGGGGCAAGTGAGCAGTTCTTC
V: TRBV5-1
D: TRBD1
size: few
length: 16
J: TRBJ2-1

CDR3: CASTPQGNYGYTF
DNA: TGTGCCAGCACCCCCCAGGGGAACTATGGCTACACCTTC
V: TRBV7-2
D: NA
size: NA
length: 13
J: TRBJ1-2

CDR3: CASSPQAGGRGTQYF
DNA: TGCGCCAGCAGCCCCCAAGCGGGGGGGCGGGGTACGCAGTATTTT
V: TRBV4-3
D: TRBD2
size: NA
length: 15
J: TRBJ2-3

CDR3: CASSQPTSGRGYEQFF
DNA: TGCGCCAGCAGCCAACCCACTAGCGGGAGGGGGTATGAGCAGTTCTTC
V: TRBV4-1
D: TRBD2
size: NA
length: 16
J: TRBJ2-1

CDR3: CAWSSRQGGFNTEAFF
DNA: TGTGCCTGGAGTTCCCGACAGGGCGGTTTCAACACTGAAGCTTTCTTT
V: TRBV30
D: TRBD1
size: NA
length: 16
J: TRBJ1-1

CDR3: CASSVAGEGQETQYF
DNA: TGTGCCAGCAGCGTGGCGGGGGAGGGTCAAGAGACCCAGTACTTC
V: TRBV5-6
D: TRBD2
size: once
length: 15
J: TRBJ2-5

CDR3: CASSYSWTGKQETQYF
DNA: TGTGCCAGCAGTTACTCATGGACAGGAAAGCAAGAGACCCAGTACTTC
V: TRBV6-5
D: TRBD1
size: NA
length: 16
J: TRBJ2-5

CDR3: CASSIGHRSLTYEQYF
DNA: TGTGCCAGTAGTATCGGCCACAGGTCCCTGACCTACGAGCAGTACTTC
V: TRBV19
D: NA
size: NA
length: 16
J: TRBJ2-7

CDR3: CASSLGQGNGNQPQHF
DNA: TGTGCCAGCAGTTTAGGCCAGGGGAATGGTAATCAGCCCCAGCATTTT
V: TRBV28
D: NA
size: NA
length: 16
J: TRBJ1-5

CDR3: CASSSGTSPYEQYF
DNA: TGTGCCAGCTCCTCGGGGACTAGCCCCTACGAGCAGTACTTC
V: TRBV9
D: TRBD2
size: NA
length: 14
J: TRBJ2-7